This T cell receptor (beta chain) appears in the sequencing data of a study of CD8 T cells in ankylosing spondylitis. Study outcomes and limitations: A motif of several highly homologous TCR beta variants was seen as apparently characteristic of ankylosing spondylitis blood.

This clonotype occurred a few times. Antigen unknown. V shed 1 base and J shed 7 bases, with 16 bases lying between them. CDR1 DFQATT and CDR2 SNEGSKA come from the germline V gene (reference sequence). The CDR3 contains 14 residues. TCRdb itself ran the 5' RACE reads through MiXCR, one entry per CDR3 protein. There are roughly 440,000 distinct CDR3 sequences in the sample; about a sixth occur only once, and under 1.2% lies in the top ten. Material: blood, either unsorted or a sorted T cell fraction (not recorded which). The gene calls are TRBV20-1 and TRBJ1-1; TRBD1 is a possible D gene (5 bases). The sequence was collected from a male donor with ankylosing spondylitis. CDR3 in DNA: TGCAGTGCTAGAGGATTTCCCCGGGACTTTGAAGCTTTCTTT. It encodes CSARGFPRDFEAFF.